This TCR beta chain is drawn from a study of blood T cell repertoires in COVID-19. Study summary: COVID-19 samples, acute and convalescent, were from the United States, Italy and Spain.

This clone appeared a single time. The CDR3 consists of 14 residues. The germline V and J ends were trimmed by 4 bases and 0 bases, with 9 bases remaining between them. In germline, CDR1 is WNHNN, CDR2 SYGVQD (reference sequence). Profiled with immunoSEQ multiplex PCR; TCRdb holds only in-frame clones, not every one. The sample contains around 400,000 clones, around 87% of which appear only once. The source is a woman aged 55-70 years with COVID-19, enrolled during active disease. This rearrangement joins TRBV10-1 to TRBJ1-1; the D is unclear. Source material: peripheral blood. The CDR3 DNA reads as TGCGCCAGCAGTGCTGGGCAGCTGAACACTGAAGCTTTCTTT. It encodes CASSAGQLNTEAFF.